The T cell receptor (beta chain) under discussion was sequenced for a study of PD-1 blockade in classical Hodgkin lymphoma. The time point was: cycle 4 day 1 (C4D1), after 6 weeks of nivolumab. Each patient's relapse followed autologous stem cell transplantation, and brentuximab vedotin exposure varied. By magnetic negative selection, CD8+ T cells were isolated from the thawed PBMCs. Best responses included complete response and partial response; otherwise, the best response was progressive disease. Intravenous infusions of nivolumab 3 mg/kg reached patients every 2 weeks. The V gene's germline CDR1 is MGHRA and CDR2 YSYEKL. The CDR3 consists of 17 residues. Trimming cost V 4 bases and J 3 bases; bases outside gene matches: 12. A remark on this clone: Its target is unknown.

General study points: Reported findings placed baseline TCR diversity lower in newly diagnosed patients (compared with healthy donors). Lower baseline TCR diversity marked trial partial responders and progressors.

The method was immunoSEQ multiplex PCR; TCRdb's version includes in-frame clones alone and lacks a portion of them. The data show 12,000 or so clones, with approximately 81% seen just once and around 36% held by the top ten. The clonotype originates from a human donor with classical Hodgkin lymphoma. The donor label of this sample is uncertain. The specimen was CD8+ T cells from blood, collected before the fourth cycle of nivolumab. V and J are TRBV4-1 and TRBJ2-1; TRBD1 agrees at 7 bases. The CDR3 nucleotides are TGCGCCAGCAGCCCTCGTAATCGGGACAGCTACTACAATGAGCAGTTCTTC. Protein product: CASSPRNRDSYYNEQFF.